Listed below are T cell receptor beta chains from one sample, sequenced in a study of post-analysis software for immune sequencing data. Each CDR3 protein is one row after TCRdb ran MiXCR on the PCR reads. In the table there are 750,000 to 900,000 distinct CDR3 sequences, about 43% of which are singletons. The sequenced sample consisted of blood. The receptors were sampled from a girl aged 10-17 years with multiple sclerosis. CDR3s include the opening cysteine and the closing phenylalanine or tryptophan. Each record gives: CDR3 length, D gene, V gene, J gene, clone size, CDR3 DNA, CDR3 protein. A D gene is named only where the DNA matches it firmly. Only part of the rows carry a size: once, few, many, or a class if the clone is expanded.

CDR3 length: 14
D gene: TRBD1
V gene: TRBV6-5
J gene: TRBJ2-7
clone size: few
CDR3 DNA: TGTGCCAGCACCCCGGGACAGGAGTCCTACGAGCAGTACTTC
CDR3 protein: CASTPGQESYEQYF

CDR3 length: 15
D gene: NA
V gene: TRBV11-2
J gene: TRBJ2-2
clone size: once
CDR3 DNA: TGTGCCAGCAGCTTTTACGGCAGACGAACCGGGGAGCTGTTTTTT
CDR3 protein: CASSFYGRRTGELFF

CDR3 length: 13
D gene: NA
V gene: TRBV20-1
J gene: TRBJ1-5
clone size: NA
CDR3 DNA: TGCGGGTGGGGGGGGACCGGGAATCAGCCCCAGCATTTT
CDR3 protein: CGWGGTGNQPQHF

CDR3 length: 14
D gene: NA
V gene: TRBV9
J gene: TRBJ2-5
clone size: NA
CDR3 DNA: TGTGCCAGCAGCGCTGGGACTCTACAAGAGACCCAGTACTTC
CDR3 protein: CASSAGTLQETQYF

CDR3 length: 15
D gene: TRBD2
V gene: TRBV12-3/TRBV12-4
J gene: TRBJ2-1
clone size: NA
CDR3 DNA: TGTGCCAGCAGTCCCACTAGCGGGAGCGCGAATGAGCAGTTCTTC
CDR3 protein: CASSPTSGSANEQFF

CDR3 length: 14
D gene: NA
V gene: TRBV6-2/TRBV6-3
J gene: TRBJ2-1
clone size: NA
CDR3 DNA: TGTGCCAGTTCAGCGGACTACACCTACAATGAGCAGTTCTTC
CDR3 protein: CASSADYTYNEQFF

CDR3 length: 15
D gene: NA
V gene: TRBV21-1
J gene: TRBJ2-3
clone size: NA
CDR3 DNA: TGTGCCAGCAGTCTGCTAGTAGCGGGAGTACATACGCAGTATTTT
CDR3 protein: CASSLLVAGVHTQYF

CDR3 length: 16
D gene: TRBD2
V gene: TRBV9
J gene: TRBJ2-1
clone size: NA
CDR3 DNA: TGTGCCAGCAGCGACTTTAGCGGGAGCTCCTACAATGAGCAGTTCTTC
CDR3 protein: CASSDFSGSSYNEQFF

CDR3 length: 15
D gene: NA
V gene: TRBV6-1
J gene: TRBJ2-7
clone size: NA
CDR3 DNA: TGTGCCAGCAGGGACCCGACAGAATCGTCCTACGAGCAGTACTTC
CDR3 protein: CASRDPTESSYEQYF

CDR3 length: 14
D gene: NA
V gene: TRBV10-3
J gene: TRBJ2-3
clone size: many
CDR3 DNA: TGTGCCATCAGTCTTACACAAAACACAGATACGCAGTATTTT
CDR3 protein: CAISLTQNTDTQYF

CDR3 length: 13
D gene: TRBD2
V gene: TRBV4-2
J gene: TRBJ2-3
clone size: once
CDR3 DNA: TGTGCCGGAGCGGGAGGTCCCACAGATACGCAGTATTTT
CDR3 protein: CAGAGGPTDTQYF

CDR3 length: 14
D gene: NA
V gene: TRBV4-3
J gene: TRBJ1-2
clone size: NA
CDR3 DNA: TGCGCCAGCAGCCAAGTCAAGGACCGCCATGGCTACACCTTC
CDR3 protein: CASSQVKDRHGYTF

CDR3 length: 17
D gene: NA
V gene: TRBV2
J gene: TRBJ2-2
clone size: NA
CDR3 DNA: TGTGCCAGCAAATACAGTAGGCAGGGAGTTAACACCGGGGAGCTGTTTTTT
CDR3 protein: CASKYSRQGVNTGELFF

CDR3 length: 16
D gene: TRBD1
V gene: TRBV4-1
J gene: TRBJ2-7
clone size: NA
CDR3 DNA: TGCGCCAGCAGCCAAGATAACGGACAGGGGGTATACGAGCAGTACTTC
CDR3 protein: CASSQDNGQGVYEQYF

CDR3 length: 13
D gene: NA
V gene: TRBV5-1
J gene: TRBJ1-1
clone size: NA
CDR3 DNA: TGCGCCAGCAGCTTGGACAGTACCGCTGAAGCTTTCTTT
CDR3 protein: CASSLDSTAEAFF

CDR3 length: 17
D gene: TRBD2
V gene: TRBV6-6
J gene: TRBJ2-5
clone size: once
CDR3 DNA: TGTGCCAGCAGTTTAGGTAGCGGGAGAGTCCAGCAAGAGACCCAGTACTTC
CDR3 protein: CASSLGSGRVQQETQYF

CDR3 length: 13
D gene: NA
V gene: TRBV12-3/TRBV12-4
J gene: TRBJ2-3
clone size: NA
CDR3 DNA: TGTGCCAGCAGTAGAGCGATAGGGGATGTGCAGTATTTT
CDR3 protein: CASSRAIGDVQYF

CDR3 length: 13
D gene: NA
V gene: TRBV12-3/TRBV12-4
J gene: TRBJ2-1
clone size: NA
CDR3 DNA: TGTGCCAGCAGTTTCGGGGGCGCGAATGAGCAGTTCTTC
CDR3 protein: CASSFGGANEQFF

CDR3 length: 15
D gene: NA
V gene: TRBV7-9
J gene: TRBJ2-1
clone size: NA
CDR3 DNA: TGTGCCAGCAGCCCCCGGACTTCTCCGGCCAATGAGCAGTTCTTC
CDR3 protein: CASSPRTSPANEQFF

CDR3 length: 14
D gene: NA
V gene: TRBV6-2/TRBV6-3
J gene: TRBJ2-1
clone size: NA
CDR3 DNA: TGTGCCAGCAGGTACGGACGGGCTGGCAATGAGCAGTTCTTC
CDR3 protein: CASRYGRAGNEQFF

CDR3 length: 14
D gene: NA
V gene: TRBV28
J gene: TRBJ2-5
clone size: NA
CDR3 DNA: TGTGCCAGCAGTTTCTCGACTAGCCAAGAGACCCAGTACTTC
CDR3 protein: CASSFSTSQETQYF

CDR3 length: 13
D gene: TRBD2
V gene: TRBV7-2
J gene: TRBJ2-1
clone size: few
CDR3 DNA: TGTGCCAGCAGCTTAGCGCTAGCGGGGGAGCAGTTCTTC
CDR3 protein: CASSLALAGEQFF

CDR3 length: 14
D gene: TRBD1
V gene: TRBV12-3/TRBV12-4
J gene: TRBJ1-2
clone size: few
CDR3 DNA: TGTGCCAGCAGTCCTTTCGGGACAGGGACTGGCTACACCTTC
CDR3 protein: CASSPFGTGTGYTF

CDR3 length: 16
D gene: TRBD2
V gene: TRBV5-1
J gene: TRBJ2-3
clone size: NA
CDR3 DNA: TGCGCCAGCAGCTTGGCCGTAGCGGGAGGGGAAGATACGCAGTATTTT
CDR3 protein: CASSLAVAGGEDTQYF

CDR3 length: 12
D gene: NA
V gene: TRBV29-1
J gene: TRBJ2-5
clone size: few
CDR3 DNA: TGCAGCGCCAGAGACCCGAGGGATGAGCAGTACTTC
CDR3 protein: CSARDPRDEQYF

CDR3 length: 15
D gene: NA
V gene: TRBV5-1
J gene: TRBJ2-5
clone size: NA
CDR3 DNA: TGCGCCAGCAGCCCTGCTGTGGACCTCCAAGAGACCCAGTACTTC
CDR3 protein: CASSPAVDLQETQYF

CDR3 length: 15
D gene: NA
V gene: TRBV6-2/TRBV6-3
J gene: TRBJ2-4
clone size: NA
CDR3 DNA: TGTGCCAGCAGTTACGGTATAGTAGCCAAAAACATTCAGTACTTC
CDR3 protein: CASSYGIVAKNIQYF

CDR3 length: 17
D gene: TRBD2
V gene: TRBV3-1
J gene: TRBJ2-1
clone size: NA
CDR3 DNA: TGTGCCAGCAGCCTCCTCTCGGGGGAGGGCCGGAACAATGAGCAGTTCTTC
CDR3 protein: CASSLLSGEGRNNEQFF

CDR3 length: 16
D gene: TRBD1
V gene: TRBV29-1
J gene: TRBJ1-1
clone size: NA
CDR3 DNA: TGCAGCGTTACGGGGACAGGGGGGGTCCTGAACACTGAAGCTTTCTTT
CDR3 protein: CSVTGTGGVLNTEAFF

CDR3 length: 15
D gene: NA
V gene: TRBV27
J gene: TRBJ2-7
clone size: NA
CDR3 DNA: TGTGCCAGCAGTTTCGACAGCCTTACCCCCTACGAGCAGTACTTC
CDR3 protein: CASSFDSLTPYEQYF

CDR3 length: 14
D gene: NA
V gene: TRBV29-1
J gene: TRBJ2-7
clone size: few
CDR3 DNA: TGCAGCGTTGAAGGACTCGAAAGCTCCTACGAGCAGTACTTC
CDR3 protein: CSVEGLESSYEQYF

CDR3 length: 15
D gene: TRBD2
V gene: TRBV28
J gene: TRBJ2-3
clone size: once
CDR3 DNA: TGTGCCAGCAGTTTGGGACTATCTAGCTTAGATACGCAGTATTTT
CDR3 protein: CASSLGLSSLDTQYF